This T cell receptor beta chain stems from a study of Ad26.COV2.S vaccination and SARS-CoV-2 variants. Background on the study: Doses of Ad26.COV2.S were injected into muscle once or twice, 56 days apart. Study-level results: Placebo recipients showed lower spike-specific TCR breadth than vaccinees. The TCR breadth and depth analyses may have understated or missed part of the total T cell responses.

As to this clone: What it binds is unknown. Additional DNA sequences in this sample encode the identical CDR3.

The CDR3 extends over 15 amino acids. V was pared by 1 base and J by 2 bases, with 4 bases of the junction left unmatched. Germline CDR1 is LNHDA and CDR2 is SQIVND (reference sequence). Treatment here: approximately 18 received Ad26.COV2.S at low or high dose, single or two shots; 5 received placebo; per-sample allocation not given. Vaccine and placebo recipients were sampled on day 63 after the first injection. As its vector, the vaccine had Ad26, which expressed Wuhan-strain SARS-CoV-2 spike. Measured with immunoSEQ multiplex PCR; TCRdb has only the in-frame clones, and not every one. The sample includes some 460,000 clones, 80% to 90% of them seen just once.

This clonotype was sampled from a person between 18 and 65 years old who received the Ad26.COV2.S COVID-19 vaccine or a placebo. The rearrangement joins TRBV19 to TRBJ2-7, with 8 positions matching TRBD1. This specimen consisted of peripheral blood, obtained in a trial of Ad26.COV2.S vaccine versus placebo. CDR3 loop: CASSIVGTGPYEQYF. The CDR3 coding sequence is TGTGCCAGTAGTATAGTAGGGACAGGACCCTACGAGCAGTACTTC.